The 28 T cell receptor beta chains below were found in one sample sequenced in a study of neoadjuvant nivolumab and ipilimumab in lung cancer. Assay used: immunoSEQ multiplex PCR; TCRdb lists only in-frame clones, some missing. Altogether some 31,000 clones are present, roughly 90% being singletons, with the ten largest covering approximately 2.1%. Sequences were derived from peripheral blood, sampled after neoadjuvant nivolumab, alone or with ipilimumab, at or shortly before surgery. All receptors come from an adult with non-small cell lung cancer.

The chain carries TRBV2 and TRBJ2-7; D is perhaps TRBD2 (5 bases). The CDR3 has 13 amino acids. V was trimmed by 8 bases and J by 3 bases, leaving 14 bases between them. CDR1 and CDR2 (germline): SNHLY, FYNNEI. DNA for the CDR3: TGTGCCAGCGGTGGGGTCGGGGACTACGAGCAGTACTTC. Protein product: CASGGVGDYEQYF.

This rearrangement joins TRBV7-9 to TRBJ1-4; TRBD1 aligns across 7 bases. The length of the CDR3 is 15 residues. Germline V gene sequence: CDR1 SEHNR, CDR2 FQNEAQ (reference sequence). V shed 8 bases and J 7 bases; nucleotides not matched to a gene: 13. This CDR3 reads CASGKSRTGGEKLFF. DNA of the CDR3: TGTGCCAGCGGGAAGTCGAGGACAGGTGGTGAAAAACTGTTTTTT.

This chain joins TRBV7-3 and TRBJ1-1; D is unresolved. CDR3 length: 13 residues. Looked up from germline, CDR1 is SGHTA and CDR2 is FQGTGA. Trimming shortened V by 2 bases and J by 6 bases, and 10 bases separated the two germline ends. CDR3 amino acids: CASSLLSGAEAFF. In DNA, the CDR3 is TGTGCCAGCAGCTTATTATCTGGGGCTGAAGCTTTCTTT.

In its sample, this clone was seen once. The junction does not match germline at one end; this may be a read error. This chain links TRBV9 with TRBJ1-1; D might be TRBD1 (5 bases). The germline CDR1 and CDR2 sequences are SGDLS and YYNGEE. The CDR3 runs to 14 residues. In DNA, the CDR3 is TGTGCCAGCAGCGTAAAAGGGGTGAACGCTGAAGCTTTCTTT. It is translated as CASSVKGVNAEAFF.

V usage is TRBV29-1 and J usage is TRBJ2-5; possible D gene TRBD1, 6 bases. Deletions cut 8 bases from V and 3 bases from J, with 19 bases between. Germline CDR1 and CDR2: SQVTM and ANQGSEA. This CDR3 comprises 14 residues. The CDR3: CSSSWTVSKETQYF. The CDR3 region has the DNA TGCAGCAGTTCCTGGACAGTAAGCAAAGAGACCCAGTACTTC. Full variable domain (remainder filled in from reference TRBV29-1 and TRBJ2-5): SAVISQKPSRDICQRGTSLTIQCQVDSQVTMMFWYRQQPGQSLTLIATANQGSEATYESGFVIDKFPISRPNLTFSTLTVSNMSPEDSSIYLCSSSWTVSKETQYFGPGTRLLVL.

V and J are TRBV18 and TRBJ2-7; 8 positions agree with TRBD2. There are 15 residues in the CDR3. From germline, CDR1 is KGHSH and CDR2 LQKENI. Trimming removed 2 bases from V and 5 bases from J; junction bases left unmatched: 8. The CDR3 region is CASSPRSSGRNEQYF. CDR3 sequence (DNA): TGTGCCAGCTCACCAAGATCCAGCGGGAGAAACGAGCAGTACTTC.

This clone was counted once. The chain carries TRBV28 and TRBJ1-2; maybe TRBD1 (6 bases). This CDR3 spans 15 amino acids. Germline V lookup: CDR1 MDHEN, CDR2 SYDVKM. The ends were cut back, 6 bases at V and 4 bases at J, with 18 bases in the middle. As DNA, the CDR3 is TGTGCCAGCAGCCTCTTTAGGCGGGACACCTATGGCTACACCTTC. Its translation: CASSLFRRDTYGYTF.

In regard to this clone: An end of the junction differs from the germline gene, which may be a read error. The chain couples TRBV5-4 to TRBJ1-1; D may be TRBD1 (6 bases). The CDR3 covers 17 residues. Germline lookup yields CDR1 SGHNT and CDR2 YYREEE (reference sequence). CDR3 loop: CASTLGGGYDWDTEAFF. CDR3 sequence (DNA): TGTGCCAGCACCTTGGGGGGCGGCTATGATTGGGACACTGAAGCTTTCTTT.

The CDR3 loop is CASSSTGSGETQYF. Written as DNA, the CDR3 is TGCGCCAGCAGCTCAACCGGCTCCGGTGAGACCCAGTACTTC. The rearrangement uses TRBV5-1 and TRBJ2-5; no definite D call. CDR1 and CDR2 from the germline V gene are SGHRS and YFSETQ. CDR3 length: 14 amino acids. V gave up 3 bases and J gave up 5 bases, with 14 bases separating them.

The rearrangement links TRBV18 to TRBJ1-4, with 10 bases fitting TRBD1. The ends lost 3 bases at V and 6 bases at J; junction bases unmatched: 4. The CDR3 has 15 residues. CDR1 and CDR2 from the germline V gene are KGHSH and LQKENI. The CDR3 DNA reads TGTGCCAGCTCACCGACAGGGGGCCAGCATGAAAAACTGTTTTTT. Its translation: CASSPTGGQHEKLFF.

This chain's CDR3 is CASSFGRPSDTQYF. The CDR3 DNA follows: TGTGCCAGCAGTTTCGGACGGCCGTCAGATACGCAGTATTTT. The rearrangement joins TRBV28 to TRBJ2-3; D gene uncertain. CDR3 length equals 14 residues. Germline values: CDR1 MDHEN, CDR2 SYDVKM. V lost 3 bases and J 4 bases, leaving 11 bases between the germline ends.

The genes are TRBV6-5 and TRBJ2-5; 8 nucleotides align to TRBD2. V gave up 5 bases and J gave up 4 bases; unmatched junction bases: 9. The CDR3 loop spans 15 amino acids. Germline assignment: CDR1 MNHEY and CDR2 SVGAGI. The CDR3, as DNA: TGTGCCAGCAGTGGGTGGAGCGGGAGTGGAGAGACCCAGTACTTC. Protein product: CASSGWSGSGETQYF.

This clone was counted once. The rearrangement uses TRBV9 and TRBJ2-1, with 8 bases aligning to TRBD2. The CDR3 sequence is 15 residues long. Germline V gene lookup returns CDR1 SGDLS and CDR2 YYNGEE. V lost 0 bases to trimming and J lost 9 bases; unmatched junction nucleotides: 8. This CDR3 is CASSVDGRAGGEQFF. The CDR3 DNA reads as TGTGCCAGCAGCGTAGACGGGAGGGCCGGGGGTGAGCAGTTCTTC.

V gene TRBV6-6 combines with J gene TRBJ2-7; a possible D gene is TRBD2 (5 bases). Germline lookup yields CDR1 MNHNY and CDR2 SVGAGI (reference sequence). The CDR3 contains 15 residues. Trimming pared 5 bases from V and 1 base from J, leaving 15 bases between. The DNA for the CDR3 is TGTGCCAGCAGTCCCCCAGGAGCGGAATCCTACGAGCAGTACTTC. Translation: CASSPPGAESYEQYF.

The gene calls are TRBV20-1 and TRBJ2-7; no definite D call. This CDR3 is 11 amino acids long. Germline V CDR1 and CDR2: DFQATT, SNEGSKA (reference sequence). The CDR3 spells CSCRDSYEQYF. In DNA form, the CDR3 reads TGCAGCTGTAGGGATAGCTACGAGCAGTACTTC.

The chain joins TRBV29-1 to TRBJ2-7, with 11 bases that match TRBD2. V trimming: 3 bases; J trimming: 4 bases; junction bases outside the gene matches: 17. Germline-derived CDR1 and CDR2 are SQVTM and ANQGSEA. This CDR3 has 18 amino acids. The CDR3 coding sequence is TGCAGCGTTGACGATCGTTGGCTAGCGGGAGGTCGACTTTACGAGCAGTACTTC. Residues: CSVDDRWLAGGRLYEQYF.

The chain couples TRBV18 to TRBJ2-1; TRBD2 matches at 9 bases. The V gene's germline CDR1 is KGHSH and CDR2 LQKENI. The trim removed 3 bases at V and 4 bases at J, leaving 7 bases unmatched. The length of the CDR3 is 16 residues. Written as DNA, the CDR3 is TGTGCCAGCTCACCTTTAACGAGCGGGGGGTACAATGAGCAGTTCTTC. Its translation is CASSPLTSGGYNEQFF.

This chain connects TRBV5-1 to TRBJ1-1, with D unresolved. V was trimmed by 2 bases and J by 3 bases, leaving 5 bases between them. Germline V CDR1 and CDR2: SGHRS, YFSETQ. CDR3 length: 12 residues. CDR3 sequence reads: CASSFGDTEAFF. The CDR3 bases are TGCGCCAGCAGCTTCGGGGACACTGAAGCTTTCTTT.

The J gene is TRBJ1-2, the V gene TRBV19, with no clear D. Germline V CDR1 and CDR2: LNHDA, SQIVND (reference sequence). This CDR3 has 13 amino acids. V lost 3 bases and J lost 8, with 13 bases in between. The DNA for the CDR3 is TGTGCCAGTAGTATGGAGACTTCAGGCGGCTACACCTTC. Amino acids: CASSMETSGGYTF.

The chain couples TRBV29-1 to TRBJ1-2; D not resolved. The V end was cut by 7 bases, the J end by 4 bases, with 16 bases between. Per the germline V gene, CDR1 is SQVTM and CDR2 is ANQGSEA. This CDR3 comprises 13 residues. The chain's CDR3 is CSASKEGGYGYTF. The CDR3 region has the DNA TGCAGCGCTTCTAAAGAGGGAGGCTATGGCTACACCTTC. The full variable domain, in which reference TRBV29-1 and TRBJ1-2 provide the parts outside the CDR3, is SAVISQKPSRDICQRGTSLTIQCQVDSQVTMMFWYRQQPGQSLTLIATANQGSEATYESGFVIDKFPISRPNLTFSTLTVSNMSPEDSSIYLCSASKEGGYGYTFGSGTRLTVV.

The chain carries TRBV29-1 and TRBJ2-3; D is unclear. The germline V gene encodes CDR1 SQVTM and CDR2 ANQGSEA. The CDR3 covers 12 residues. V gave up 6 bases and J gave up 3 bases, with 10 bases separating them. The CDR3 DNA reads TGCAGCGTGGAGATCGGAACAGATACGCAGTATTTT. It specifies CSVEIGTDTQYF.

Here the CDR3 DNA reads TGTGCCAGCAGCGTAGGTGGGGGAGGGTACCAAGAGACCCAGTACTTC. Protein product: CASSVGGGGYQETQYF. The chain couples TRBV9 to TRBJ2-5; 7 bases map to TRBD2. CDR1 is SGDLS, CDR2 YYNGEE, per germline. The CDR3 loop spans 16 amino acids. V shed 0 bases, J shed 0 bases, and the junction held 5 bases outside the gene matches.

The chain uses TRBV10-1 and TRBJ2-3; a weak D match, TRBD2 (5 bases). Trimming cost V 11 bases and J 2 bases, with 14 bases left between them. Germline V gene lookup returns CDR1 WNHNN and CDR2 SYGVQD (reference sequence). CDR3 size: 13 residues. The CDR3, as DNA: TGCGCCTCCTCGACTACCAACACAGATACGCAGTATTTT. Translation gives CASSTTNTDTQYF.

This sequence joins TRBV9 and TRBJ2-7; D possibly corresponds to TRBD2 (6 bases). Germline assignment: CDR1 SGDLS and CDR2 YYNGEE. The CDR3 extends over 13 amino acids. Trimming removed 0 bases at V and 6 bases at J, with 10 bases between. CDR3 in amino acids: CASSVVEGGEQYF. Here the CDR3 DNA reads TGTGCCAGCAGCGTAGTGGAGGGAGGCGAGCAGTACTTC.

This chain joins TRBV2 and TRBJ2-1; 7 positions match TRBD2. The J segment lost 0 bases and the V segment lost 8 bases, leaving 10 bases of the junction unmatched. The CDR3 is made up of 16 amino acids. The germline CDR1 and CDR2 sequences are SNHLY and FYNNEI. CDR3 in amino acids: CASRRLALSSYNEQFF. The CDR3 bases are TGTGCCAGCCGCAGACTAGCTTTAAGCTCCTACAATGAGCAGTTCTTC.

The chain uses TRBV27 and TRBJ1-1; D is undetermined. In germline, CDR1 is MNHEY, CDR2 SMNVEV (reference sequence). V lost 2 bases to trimming and J lost 4 bases, with 8 bases between them. CDR3 length: 13 residues. CDR3 amino acids: CASSLGASTEAFF. The CDR3 coding sequence is TGTGCCAGCAGTTTAGGTGCGAGCACTGAAGCTTTCTTT.

The chain combines TRBV10-3 with TRBJ2-2; the D is unclear. CDR1 ENHRY and CDR2 SYGVKD come from the germline V gene. V lost 3 bases and J lost 4, with 6 bases in between. The length of the CDR3 is 13 residues. The CDR3 protein is CAISEGPTGELFF. As DNA, the CDR3 is TGTGCCATCAGTGAAGGTCCCACCGGGGAGCTGTTTTTT.

The chain carries TRBV20-1 and TRBJ1-2, with a weak D call TRBD1 (5 bases). With 6 bases removed from V and 8 bases from J, the gap between germline ends came to 13 bases. Germline V lookup: CDR1 DFQATT, CDR2 SNEGSKA (reference sequence). The CDR3 is 11 amino acids. The CDR3 DNA is TGCAGTGCCGCGATTGAGGGGGGCTACACCTTC. Translation: CSAAIEGGYTF.